The rows below give T cell receptor beta chains drawn from one sample of a study of blood T cell repertoires in COVID-19. TCRdb's table, derived via immunoSEQ multiplex PCR, lists solely in-frame clones and lacks some. Of around 77,000 clones detected, roughly 82% appear once; the ten largest clones hold around 19%. Sequences were obtained from peripheral blood. The receptors come from a human donor in a cohort sampled during active COVID-19. Each CDR3 is given with its conserved first and last residue. A D gene is named only where the DNA matches it firmly. Only some rows state a clone size, as once, few, many or a class for expanded clones.

cdr3_aa cdr3_nt clone_size v_call d_call j_call
CASSLGGSEKLFF TGTGCCAGCAGCTTGGGCGGGAGTGAAAAACTGTTTTTT . TRBV7-9 . TRBJ1-4
CASSIGAGVSYEQYF TGTGCCAGTAGTATAGGAGCGGGCGTCTCCTACGAGCAGTACTTC . TRBV19 . TRBJ2-7
CASSSPGTGTYEQYF TGTGCCAGCAGCTCTCCCGGGACAGGGACCTACGAGCAGTACTTC . TRBV11-2 TRBD1 TRBJ2-7
CAWSDPGGTETQYF TGTGCCTGGAGTGACCCCGGGGGGACAGAGACCCAGTACTTC . TRBV30 TRBD2 TRBJ2-5
CASSLYPLGQGYNEQFF TGTGCCAGCAGCTTATACCCCCTTGGGCAGGGATACAATGAGCAGTTCTTC few TRBV7-3 . TRBJ2-1
CASSLYDSGHDEQYF TGCGCCAGCAGCTTGTATGATTCAGGGCACGACGAGCAGTACTTC once TRBV5-1 . TRBJ2-7
CASSVGASGLYTDTQYF TGTGCCAGCAGCGTAGGGGCTAGCGGGCTTTACACAGATACGCAGTATTTT . TRBV9 TRBD2 TRBJ2-3
CASSPGGTGELFF TGTGCCAGCAGTCCCGGAGGGACCGGGGAGCTGTTTTTT . TRBV12-3/TRBV12-4 . TRBJ2-2
CASSQALLQGPDYEQYF TGTGCCAGCAGCCAAGCCCTCCTACAGGGGCCAGACTACGAGCAGTACTTC once TRBV3-1/TRBV3-2 TRBD1 TRBJ2-7
CASSLEGDGYTF TGTGCCAGCAGCTTAGAGGGGGATGGCTACACCTTC once TRBV11-1 . TRBJ1-2
CASSQYTSGAGGYTF TGTGCCAGCAGCCAATACACCAGTGGTGCAGGTGGCTACACCTTC . TRBV14 . TRBJ1-2
CASSQVGGSPLHF TGTGCCAGCAGCCAAGTGGGGGGTTCACCCCTCCACTTT few TRBV3-1/TRBV3-2 . TRBJ1-6
CASSLTGTTNEKLFF TGTGCCAGCAGTTTAACAGGGACAACTAATGAAAAACTGTTTTTT . TRBV28 . TRBJ1-4
CASSVAAPSYNEQFF TGTGCCAGCAGCGTAGCTGCGCCCTCCTACAATGAGCAGTTCTTC . TRBV9 . TRBJ2-1
CASSPNRDFRQLRQFF TGTGCCAGCAGCCCTAACCGGGACTTCCGTCAGCTACGGCAGTTCTTC . TRBV6-6 . TRBJ2-1
CASSQGPYYGYTF TGTGCCAGCAGCCAGGGCCCATACTATGGCTACACCTTC few TRBV6-4 . TRBJ1-2
CASSQGRGRTALEQYF TGTGCCAGCAGCCAAGGCCGGGGACGGACAGCCTTAGAGCAGTACTTC . TRBV3-1/TRBV3-2 . TRBJ2-7
CASSRVATNEKLFF TGTGCCAGCAGCCGGGTTGCAACTAATGAAAAACTGTTTTTT . TRBV7-2 . TRBJ1-4
CASSLGRGQQFF TGTGCCAGCAGCTTAGGGCGGGGACAGCAATTCTTC . TRBV5-4 . TRBJ2-1
CASSLDRNTEAFF TGTGCCAGCAGCCTTGACAGGAACACTGAAGCTTTCTTT . TRBV5-4 . TRBJ1-1
CASSRQGANQPQHF TGTGCCAGCAGCCGGCAGGGCGCGAATCAGCCCCAGCATTTT . TRBV6-5 . TRBJ1-5
CASSFRTTNTGELFF TGCGCCAGCAGCTTCCGGACAACTAACACCGGGGAGCTGTTTTTT . TRBV5-1 . TRBJ2-2
CAWSTLGGRGSPLHF TGTGCCTGGAGTACTCTGGGGGGGCGCGGGTCACCCCTCCACTTT . TRBV30 . TRBJ1-6
CASSLVQGVNTEAFF TGTGCCAGCAGCTTAGTCCAGGGCGTGAACACTGAAGCTTTCTTT once TRBV11-3 . TRBJ1-1
CASSVGQGAGYEQYF TGCGCCAGCAGCGTGGGACAGGGAGCGGGCTACGAGCAGTACTTC once TRBV5-1 TRBD1 TRBJ2-7
CASRTGQVLAFF TGTGCCAGCAGGACAGGACAGGTACTGGCTTTCTTT . TRBV6-5 TRBD1 TRBJ1-1
CASSFREGTEAFF TGTGCCAGCAGCTTTCGGGAAGGAACTGAAGCTTTCTTT once TRBV7-9 . TRBJ1-1
CASSFGRYFSQAKNIQYF TGTGCCAGCAGCTTTGGGAGATATTTTAGCCAAGCCAAAAACATTCAGTACTTC once TRBV5-8 . TRBJ2-4
CASRRGTEAFF TGCGCCAGCAGAAGGGGAACTGAAGCTTTCTTT . TRBV4-3 . TRBJ1-1
CASSLNGGPFYEQYF TGCGCCAGCAGCTTGAATGGGGGCCCTTTCTACGAGCAGTACTTC . TRBV5-1 . TRBJ2-7
CASSLGQGTGAFF TGTGCCAGCAGCTTAGGACAGGGGACTGGAGCTTTCTTT few TRBV11-3 TRBD1 TRBJ1-1
CASTVPLMSRTNEKLFF TGTGCCAGCACCGTCCCTCTGATGTCCAGAACTAATGAAAAACTGTTTTTT once TRBV2 . TRBJ1-4
CASSLTGTGYSGANVLTF TGTGCCAGCAGCTTAACCGGGACAGGTTACTCTGGGGCCAACGTCCTGACTTTC . TRBV7-3 TRBD1 TRBJ2-6
CASSWMLQGEGTEAFF TGCGCCAGCAGCTGGATGCTACAGGGAGAAGGCACTGAAGCTTTCTTT . TRBV5-1 . TRBJ1-1
CASSLAGHNSYNEQFF TGTGCCAGCAGCTTGGCCGGACACAATTCCTACAATGAGCAGTTCTTC few TRBV5-8 . TRBJ2-1
CASSFLAEDYEQYF TGCGCCAGCAGCTTCCTAGCGGAGGACTACGAGCAGTACTTC . TRBV5-1 TRBD2 TRBJ2-7
CASSLSGEEGYEQYF TGTGCCAGCAGCTTATCGGGGGAAGAAGGATACGAGCAGTACTTC . TRBV7-9 . TRBJ2-7
CASSLSTENYGYTF TGCGCCAGCAGCTTGTCAACAGAAAACTATGGCTACACCTTC . TRBV5-1 . TRBJ1-2
CASSERTGVNQPQHF TGTGCCAGCAGTGAGCGTACAGGGGTTAATCAGCCCCAGCATTTT . TRBV2 TRBD1 TRBJ1-5
CASSRGAGSPLSTYEQYF TGTGCCAGCAGTCGTGGGGCGGGGTCCCCCCTCTCTACCTACGAGCAGTACTTC . TRBV5-4 . TRBJ2-7
CASSIQGGSTEAFF TGTGCCAGCAGCATACAGGGCGGTAGCACTGAAGCTTTCTTT once TRBV6-5 . TRBJ1-1
CSVSQGGQYF TGCAGCGTTAGCCAGGGGGGACAGTACTTC . TRBV29-1 . TRBJ2-7
CASSRVSSNQPQHF TGCGCCAGCAGCCGCGTCTCTAGCAATCAGCCCCAGCATTTT . TRBV4-1 . TRBJ1-5
CASSRQFASNTEAFF TGTGCCAGCAGCCGACAATTCGCTTCGAACACTGAAGCTTTCTTT once TRBV3-1/TRBV3-2 . TRBJ1-1
CASRKRLGVAPEAFF TGTGCCAGTAGGAAAAGGTTAGGGGTGGCCCCTGAAGCTTTCTTT . TRBV19 . TRBJ1-1
CASSVAGGGMDTEAFF TGTGCCAGCAGCGTAGCGGGGGGCGGGATGGACACTGAAGCTTTCTTT . TRBV9 . TRBJ1-1
CASSLVSISEQYF TGTGCCAGCAGCTTAGTCTCCATCAGCGAGCAGTACTTC . TRBV11-2 . TRBJ2-7
CASSQSGQGNQPQHF TGCGCCAGCAGTCAATCTGGACAGGGCAATCAGCCCCAGCATTTT . TRBV23-1 TRBD1 TRBJ1-5
CASSPDRVYEQYF TGTGCCAGCTCACCAGACAGGGTCTACGAGCAGTACTTC . TRBV18 TRBD1 TRBJ2-7
CASSLGDRGPGANVLTF TGTGCCAGCAGCTTAGGGGACAGGGGGCCTGGGGCCAACGTCCTGACTTTC . TRBV7-9 TRBD1 TRBJ2-6
CASSAGVSGKYYEQYF TGTGCCAGCAGCGCGGGGGTCTCTGGAAAATACTACGAGCAGTACTTC . TRBV5-6 TRBD2 TRBJ2-7
CASSYGGEAYEQYF TGTGCCAGCAGTTACGGGGGGGAGGCCTACGAGCAGTACTTC few TRBV6-5 TRBD2 TRBJ2-7
CASSFSGTGGYTF TGCGCCAGCAGCTTTTCCGGGACAGGGGGCTACACCTTC . TRBV5-1 TRBD1 TRBJ1-2
CASSHGAYEQYF TGTGCCAGCAGCCATGGAGCCTACGAGCAGTACTTC . TRBV3-1/TRBV3-2 . TRBJ2-7
CASSLESGTEAFF TGTGCCAGCAGTTTAGAATCCGGGACAGAAGCTTTCTTT . TRBV12-3/TRBV12-4 . TRBJ1-1